These 18 T cell receptor beta chains share one sample of origin, sequenced in a study of tumor T cells in aggressive B-cell lymphoma. The repertoire was sequenced with immunoSEQ multiplex PCR; TCRdb's copy has only in-frame clones and lacks some. Here the sample spans about 1,500 clones, about 90% being singletons. The sequencing sample was made of tumor tissue. These receptors were taken from an adult with diffuse large B cell lymphoma.

The gene calls are TRBV4-3 and TRBJ2-5; a possible D gene is TRBD1 (6 bases). The ends were cut back, 1 base at V and 2 bases at J, with 11 bases in the middle. The germline V gene encodes CDR1 LGHNA and CDR2 YSLEER. This CDR3 has 15 residues. Here the CDR3 reads CASSQGGRGQETQYF. In DNA form, the CDR3 reads TGCGCCAGCAGCCAAGGAGGTAGGGGGCAAGAGACCCAGTACTTC.

J is TRBJ2-3 and V is TRBV19; D is unclear. The CDR3 contains 14 residues. Looked up from germline, CDR1 is LNHDA and CDR2 is SQIVND (reference sequence). V was clipped by 7 bases and J by 0 bases, with 11 bases between them. CDR3 DNA sequence: TGTGCCAGTAAACCGGCGGATAGCACAGATACGCAGTATTTT. Protein product: CASKPADSTDTQYF.

The chain is built from TRBV27 and TRBJ1-2; TRBD1 might be the D (6 bases). The CDR3 runs 13 residues. The V and J ends lost 4 bases and 0 bases respectively, with 6 bases between them. Germline assignment: CDR1 MNHEY and CDR2 SMNVEV (reference sequence). The CDR3 reads CASSWTANYGYTF. DNA for the CDR3: TGTGCCAGCAGTTGGACAGCTAACTATGGCTACACCTTC.

The V gene is TRBV6-1, the J gene TRBJ1-5, with 7 bases that match TRBD1. There are 15 residues in the CDR3. Germline CDR1 reads MNHNS; CDR2 reads SASEGT. V shed 4 bases and J 0 bases; nucleotides not matched to a gene: 3. In nucleotides, the CDR3 is TGTGCCAGCAGTGTCGGACAGGTTAGCAATCAGCCCCAGCATTTT. This encodes CASSVGQVSNQPQHF.

The J gene is TRBJ2-1, the V gene TRBV9, with 12 bases lining up with TRBD2. The length of the CDR3 is 14 residues. Germline CDR1 reads SGDLS; CDR2 reads YYNGEE. V trimming: 3 bases; J trimming: 8 bases; junction bases outside the gene matches: 3. The CDR3: CASSATSGSDEQFF. The CDR3 nucleotides read TGTGCCAGCAGCGCGACTAGCGGGAGCGATGAGCAGTTCTTC. The full variable domain, its missing parts supplied by reference TRBV9 and TRBJ2-1, is DSGVTQTPKHLITATGQRVTLRCSPRSGDLSVYWYQQSLDQGLQFLIQYYNGEERAKGNILERFSAQQFPDLHSELNLSSLELGDSALYFCASSATSGSDEQFFGPGTRLTVL.

The rearrangement uses TRBV30 and TRBJ2-7; possible D gene TRBD1, 6 bases. The V end lost 1 base, the J end lost 3 bases, and 22 bases lay between the germline ends. The CDR3 has 17 residues. CDR1 is GTSNPN, CDR2 SVGIG, per germline (reference sequence). This CDR3 reads CAWSGIPLDSTLYEQYF. In DNA form, the CDR3 reads TGTGCCTGGAGTGGCATACCTTTGGACAGTACTCTCTACGAGCAGTACTTC.

This clone has just a few counts. The gene calls are TRBV11-3 and TRBJ2-1; 8 nucleotides align to TRBD2. The ends lost 2 bases at V and 3 bases at J; junction bases unmatched: 0. Germline values: CDR1 SGHNT, CDR2 YENEEA. CDR3 length: 14 residues. The CDR3 sequence is CASSLRGGYNEQFF. DNA for the CDR3: TGTGCCAGCAGCTTACGGGGGGGCTACAATGAGCAGTTCTTC.

V usage is TRBV5-1 and J usage is TRBJ1-2; 7 bases are a match to TRBD1. V lost 3 bases to trimming and J lost 2 bases; unmatched junction nucleotides: 4. Germline V gene sequence: CDR1 SGHRS, CDR2 YFSETQ. The CDR3 sequence is 14 residues long. The CDR3 nucleotides read TGCGCCAGCAGCTCGCCGGGACAGAACTATGGCTACACCTTC. This codes for CASSSPGQNYGYTF. The full variable domain, in which reference TRBV5-1 and TRBJ1-2 provide the parts outside the CDR3, is KAGVTQTPRYLIKTRGQQVTLSCSPISGHRSVSWYQQTPGQGLQFLFEYFSETQRNKGNFPGRFSGRQFSNSRSEMNVSTLELGDSALYLCASSSPGQNYGYTFGSGTRLTVV.

The V gene is TRBV30, the J gene TRBJ1-1; D remains unclear. V was cut by 3 bases and J by 5 bases, with 7 bases left in between. The CDR3 has 11 residues. Germline loops: CDR1 GTSNPN, CDR2 SVGIG (reference sequence). CDR3 protein: CAWRYGTEAFF. The CDR3 DNA sequence: TGTGCCTGGAGGTACGGGACTGAAGCTTTCTTT.

CDR3 amino acids: CASSQDSREVSYEQYF. Written as DNA, the CDR3 is TGTGCCAGCAGCCAAGATTCGCGGGAGGTCTCCTACGAGCAGTACTTC. This chain connects TRBV4-2 to TRBJ2-7; TRBD2 matches at 8 bases. The CDR3 is 16 residues long. The junction had 4 bases not matched to a gene; V was cut back by 0 bases and J by 0 bases. CDR1 and CDR2 (germline): LGHNA, YNFKEQ.

This chain links TRBV7-9 with TRBJ2-7, with D possibly being TRBD2 (6 bases). The CDR3 has 13 amino acids. V lost 6 bases to trimming and J lost 4 bases, with 13 bases between them. CDR1 and CDR2 (germline): SEHNR, FQNEAQ (reference sequence). CDR3 loop: CASSFGGLYEQYF. CDR3 DNA sequence: TGTGCCAGCAGTTTCGGGGGACTGTACGAGCAGTACTTC.

The V call is TRBV5-6, the J call TRBJ1-2, with D perhaps matching TRBD1 (5 bases). From germline, CDR1 is SGHDT and CDR2 YYEEEE. This CDR3 region has 13 residues. Trimming left V 0 bases short and J 3 bases short, with 6 bases between. This CDR3 is CASSLVGDYGYTF. DNA for the CDR3: TGTGCCAGCAGCTTGGTAGGGGACTATGGCTACACCTTC.

The rearrangement links TRBV30 to TRBJ1-2; D call uncertain. Germline V lookup: CDR1 GTSNPN, CDR2 SVGIG (reference sequence). This CDR3 has 11 amino acids. Trimming stripped 4 bases from V and 6 bases from J, with 9 bases between. CDR3: CAWKKEDGYTF. The CDR3 DNA reads TGTGCCTGGAAAAAGGAGGATGGCTACACCTTC.

The chain combines TRBV6-1 with TRBJ2-5; TRBD2 is a possible D gene (5 bases). The V and J ends lost 7 bases and 5 bases respectively, with 11 bases between them. CDR1 is MNHNS, CDR2 SASEGT, per germline. The CDR3 sequence is 12 residues long. CDR3 amino acids: CASIGMVETQYF. The DNA of the CDR3 is TGTGCCAGCATCGGGATGGTGGAGACCCAGTACTTC.

The rearrangement joins TRBV7-9 to TRBJ2-3; 14 positions match TRBD2. This CDR3 is 16 amino acids long. The germline V gene has CDR1 SEHNR and CDR2 FQNEAQ (reference sequence). V was pared by 5 bases and J by 5 bases, with 6 bases of the junction left unmatched. CDR3 sequence reads: CASSLWGTSGRDTQYF. The CDR3 DNA is TGTGCCAGCAGCCTGTGGGGGACTAGCGGGAGAGATACGCAGTATTTT.

The rearrangement joins TRBV28 to TRBJ2-7; 7 nucleotides align to TRBD2. The CDR3 is 14 amino acids. The trim removed 6 bases at V and 0 bases at J, leaving 5 bases unmatched. Per germline, CDR1 MDHEN and CDR2 SYDVKM. CDR3 protein: CASRLASPSYEQYF. Here the CDR3 DNA reads TGTGCCAGCAGACTAGCGTCCCCCTCCTACGAGCAGTACTTC.

The rearrangement links TRBV5-4 to TRBJ1-2; no definite D call. V was pared by 6 bases and J by 4 bases, with 22 bases between. The CDR3 is made up of 16 amino acids. In germline, CDR1 is SGHNT, CDR2 YYREEE (reference sequence). The CDR3 DNA reads TGTGCCAGCAAATATCGCGTACCAGGAAAGATCTATGGCTACACCTTC. Its protein product is CASKYRVPGKIYGYTF. Drawing the rest from reference TRBV5-4 and TRBJ1-2, the complete variable domain is ETGVTQSPTHLIKTRGQQVTLRCSSQSGHNTVSWYQQALGQGPQFIFQYYREEENGRGNFPPRFSGLQFPNYSSELNVNALELDDSALYLCASKYRVPGKIYGYTFGSGTRLTVV.

The V call is TRBV9, the J call TRBJ2-7; 7 positions match TRBD2. After removal of 6 bases from V and 3 bases from J, the junction contained 9 bases not matched to a gene. Germline CDR1 reads SGDLS; CDR2 reads YYNGEE. The CDR3 length is 14 residues. The CDR3 DNA is TGTGCCAGCAACGCTGGGGGAGGGAGCTACGAGCAGTACTTC. As protein: CASNAGGGSYEQYF.